This T cell receptor beta chain was profiled in a study of shared clonotypes between healthy human individuals. Several immunoSEQ plates held equal portions of the genomic DNA taken from each subset. Profiled with immunoSEQ multiplex PCR; TCRdb holds only in-frame clones, not every one. The top ten clones hold 0.13% of a sample with over 2 million clones, roughly 94% of them seen once. The germline V gene has CDR1 MNHEY and CDR2 SMNVEV (reference sequence). The CDR3 totals 13 residues. V gave up 5 bases and J gave up 2 bases, with 7 bases separating them. Input material: naive CD4+ T cells sorted from blood. Subset specified: CD45RA+ positively selected. The sequence was obtained from a man aged 18 to 35 in good health. The chain links TRBV27 to TRBJ1-5, with D uncertain. CDR3 nucleotides: TGTGCCAGCAGTATCCGGGGCAATCAGCCCCAGCATTTT. Translating gives CASSIRGNQPQHF.